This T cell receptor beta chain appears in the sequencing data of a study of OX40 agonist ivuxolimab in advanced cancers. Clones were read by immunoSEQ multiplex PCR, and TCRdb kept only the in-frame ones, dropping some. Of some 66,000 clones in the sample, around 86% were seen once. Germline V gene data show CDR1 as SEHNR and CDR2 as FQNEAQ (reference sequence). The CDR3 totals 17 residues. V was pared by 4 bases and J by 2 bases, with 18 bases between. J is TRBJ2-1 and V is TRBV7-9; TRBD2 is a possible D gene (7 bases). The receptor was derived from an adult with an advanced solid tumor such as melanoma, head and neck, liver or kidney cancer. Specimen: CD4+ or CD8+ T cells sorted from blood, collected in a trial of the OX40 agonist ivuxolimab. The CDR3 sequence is CASSSQGAAGAYNEQFF. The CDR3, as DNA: TGTGCCAGCAGCTCACAGGGAGCGGCGGGGGCCTACAATGAGCAGTTCTTC.